A selection of T cell receptor beta chains follows, all from one sample in a study of breast tumors, draining lymph nodes, adjacent tissues. TCRdb re-analysed the multiplex PCR reads in MiXCR, keeping a single row per CDR3 protein. The sample includes 100,000 or so distinct CDR3 sequences, approximately 22% seen only once; the top ten take less than 1.5%. The sample was axillary lymph node tissue. The origin of the receptors is a female donor with breast cancer. Some clones in this sample may be carry-over from other donors' samples. Both conserved end residues are part of each CDR3. A D gene is named only where the DNA matches it firmly. Clone size is not always given. Where it is, it says once, few, many or a class for expanded clones.

j_call v_call clone_size d_call cdr3_nt cdr3_aa
TRBJ1-5 TRBV2 many - TGTGCCAGCAGAAGACGGATACGTCAGCCCCAGCATTTT CASRRRIRQPQHF
TRBJ2-1 TRBV14 many - TGTGCCAGCAGCCAAATTGCGGGAAGCGGGAATGAGCAGTTCTTC CASSQIAGSGNEQFF
TRBJ2-1 TRBV11-3 many - TGTGCCAGCAGCTTAGGTGGGACCCGTTACAATGAGCAGTTCTTC CASSLGGTRYNEQFF
TRBJ2-7 TRBV20-1 many TRBD2 TGCAGTGCTAGAGGGACTAGCGGGCAAACTGTTATCTACGAGCAGTACTTC CSARGTSGQTVIYEQYF
TRBJ2-3 TRBV5-4 - TRBD2 TGTGCCAGCAGCTTGTGGGACTACCCAGATACGCAGTATTTT CASSLWDYPDTQYF
TRBJ2-3 TRBV5-6 many - TGTGCCAGCACCGGAGGACCCTCAGCGGATACGCAGTATTTT CASTGGPSADTQYF
TRBJ1-5 TRBV6-4 many - TGTGCCAGCAGTGTTGGGGGAGGCTGGGATTTT CASSVGGGWDF
TRBJ2-3 TRBV19 many TRBD2 TGTGCCAGTAGCATAAGGACTAGCGGCGGCACAGATACGCAGTATTTT CASSIRTSGGTDTQYF
TRBJ1-5 TRBV6-1 many - TGTGCCAGCAGACACACAGGATTTGAATATCAGCCCCAGCATTTT CASRHTGFEYQPQHF
TRBJ1-6 TRBV7-2 many - TGTGCCAGCAGCTTAGAGCCCGGCGGGTTTTCACCCCTCCACTTT CASSLEPGGFSPLHF
TRBJ2-1 TRBV19 many - TGTGCCAGTACCGGAGGACAGTTCAGCAATGAGCAGTTCTTC CASTGGQFSNEQFF
TRBJ1-4 TRBV7-9 many - TGTGCCAGCAGCCCCCCGACAACTAATGAAAAACTGTTTTTT CASSPPTTNEKLFF
TRBJ2-2 TRBV20-1 many TRBD2 TGCAGTGCTAAGGGACTAGCGGGAGCGTGGGACACCGGGGAGCTGTTTTTT CSAKGLAGAWDTGELFF
TRBJ1-1 TRBV15 - - TGTGCCACCAGCAAGGAACAGGGCACTGAAGCTTTCTTT CATSKEQGTEAFF
TRBJ2-7 TRBV3-1 - TRBD2 TGTGCCAGCAGAGGCCGTCTGTGGCGGGGGAAGGGGGAGCAGTACTTC CASRGRLWRGKGEQYF
TRBJ2-3 TRBV10-2 - - TGTGCCAGCAGTGAATTTTTTCGGGTCAGGGGTTCGGGTACGCAGTATTTT CASSEFFRVRGSGTQYF
TRBJ2-2 TRBV2 many TRBD2 TGTGCCAGCAGGGAGGCTAGCGGGAACACCGGGGAGCTGTTTTTT CASREASGNTGELFF
TRBJ1-2 TRBV11-1 many - TGTGCCAGCAGCCCCGGACGGGAATATGGCTACACCTTC CASSPGREYGYTF
TRBJ1-6 TRBV19 - TRBD1 TGTGCCAGTAGTGCACCAGGGGGCAGTAATTCACCCCTCCACTTT CASSAPGGSNSPLHF
TRBJ2-3 TRBV7-7 many TRBD2 TGTGCTAGCAGCCGGGGGCGGGGGGCTTCAGATACGCAGTATTTT CASSRGRGASDTQYF
TRBJ2-7 TRBV20-1 many - TGCAGTGCTAGGCGCAGGTACTACGAGCAGTACTTC CSARRRYYEQYF
TRBJ2-5 TRBV6-1 many - TGTGCCAGCAGAGTTAGCGGCCAAGAGACCCAGTACTTC CASRVSGQETQYF
TRBJ2-1 TRBV5-1 medium-sized - TGCGCCAGCAGCTCGGAGGACATGGCCTCATATTACAATGAGCAGTTCTTC CASSSEDMASYYNEQFF
TRBJ2-1 TRBV5-4 few - TGTGCCAGCAGCCGGGGACTCGCCCTCTACAATGAGCAGTTCTTC CASSRGLALYNEQFF
TRBJ2-7 TRBV28 few TRBD1 TGTGCCAGCAGTGACAGGGTTCTCTCCTACGAGCAGTACTTC CASSDRVLSYEQYF
TRBJ2-2 TRBV5-1 many TRBD2 TGCGCCAGCAGCGTATCTAGCGGGATGAGGACCGGGGAGCTGTTTTTT CASSVSSGMRTGELFF
TRBJ2-1 TRBV5-1 many - TGCGCCAGCAGCCTCAGGGGGGCCAATAATGAGCAGTTCTTC CASSLRGANNEQFF
TRBJ1-6 TRBV2 many - TGTGCCAGCTCTAACCCTAGTTCCTATAATTCACCCCTCCACTTT CASSNPSSYNSPLHF
TRBJ1-3 TRBV12-3/TRBV12-4 many - TGTGCCAGCAGTTTTTACGGGGGGCTTGGAAACACCATATATTTT CASSFYGGLGNTIYF
TRBJ2-2 TRBV4-2 - - TGTGCCAGCAGCCAAGGCGCCGTGAAGGGAACCGGGGAGCTGTTTTTT CASSQGAVKGTGELFF
TRBJ1-4 TRBV19 many - TGTGCCAGTAGGCCAATGGGGGGACGGGAAAAACTGTTTTTT CASRPMGGREKLFF
TRBJ1-5 TRBV20-1 many - TGCAGTGCCGACAATCAGCCCCAGCATTTT CSADNQPQHF
TRBJ2-7 TRBV7-8 many TRBD2 TGTGCCAGCAGCTTAGGGGTAGCGGGCCCTTTATACGAGCAGTACTTC CASSLGVAGPLYEQYF
TRBJ1-6 TRBV20-1 many - TGCAGTGCCATAGGACAGACCAATAATTCACCCCTCCACTTT CSAIGQTNNSPLHF
TRBJ2-3 TRBV11-2 many - TGTGCCAGCAGCTTAGCCGCTGGACTTACCACAGATACGCAGTATTTT CASSLAAGLTTDTQYF
TRBJ2-1 TRBV6-5 - TRBD2 TGTGCCAGCAGTGCCCGGACTAGCGGCAATGAGCAGTTCTTC CASSARTSGNEQFF
TRBJ2-3 TRBV20-1 many - TGCAGTGCTAGCGGGCCCGCCTCTAGCACAGATACGCAGTATTTT CSASGPASSTDTQYF
TRBJ2-3 TRBV19 many TRBD1 TGTGCCAGTAGTGACCGGGACAGGGAAACAGATACGCAGTATTTT CASSDRDRETDTQYF
TRBJ2-3 TRBV7-9 many TRBD2 TGTGCCAGCAGCGGGGGGGGTACGCAGTATTTT CASSGGGTQYF
TRBJ1-5 TRBV30 few TRBD1 TGTGCCTGGAGTGTACGACAGGGCAGTCAGCCCCAGCATTTT CAWSVRQGSQPQHF
TRBJ1-6 TRBV29-1 many - TGCAGCGTTAAGGGGCAGGGCAATTCACCCCTCCACTTT CSVKGQGNSPLHF
TRBJ1-3 TRBV11-3 many - TGTGCCAGCAGCCGCGACGGGGCAAACACCATATATTTT CASSRDGANTIYF
TRBJ2-3 TRBV6-5 many - TGTGCCAGCAGTTACTCGATACCTGGGGGCCTGGCAGATACGCAGTATTTT CASSYSIPGGLADTQYF
TRBJ2-5 TRBV19 - - TGTGCCAGTAGTTCGAGCCGCGCCCGAGAGACCCAGTACTTC CASSSSRARETQYF
TRBJ2-7 TRBV19 - - TGTGCCAGTAGTAGGGGGCCCCTGGGTGCCTATGAGCAGTACTTC CASSRGPLGAYEQYF
TRBJ1-2 TRBV5-1 many TRBD1 TGCGCCAGCAGCGTAAGGGACAGGGTGACGGCCGGTGGCTACACCTTC CASSVRDRVTAGGYTF
TRBJ1-2 TRBV29-1 many TRBD1 TGCAGCGGGGGGACAGATTATGGCTACACCTTC CSGGTDYGYTF
TRBJ1-5 TRBV19 many - TGTGCCAGTAGTATTACAGGAGAGGGCAATCAGCCCCAGCATTTT CASSITGEGNQPQHF
TRBJ2-5 TRBV2 many TRBD1 TGTGCCAGCAGTGGCCAGGGGGCTCGGGAGACCCAGTACTTC CASSGQGARETQYF
TRBJ2-2 TRBV20-1 many - TGCAGTGCTAGAGATCCGGACACCGGGGAGCTGTTTTTT CSARDPDTGELFF
TRBJ2-1 TRBV20-1 many - TGCAGTGCTAGTTACCCTAACAATGAGCAGTTCTTC CSASYPNNEQFF
TRBJ1-5 TRBV2 many TRBD1 TGTGCCAGCATGCTCCAGGGGGGCAATCAGCCCCAGCATTTT CASMLQGGNQPQHF
TRBJ1-3 TRBV30 many - TGTGCCTGGAGTGTAGAAGGCTCTTTT CAWSVEGSF
TRBJ2-1 TRBV5-1 many TRBD1 TGCGCCAGCAGGACCGGACAGGGGGATTTAAATGAGCAGTTCTTC CASRTGQGDLNEQFF
TRBJ1-5 TRBV2 many - TGTGCCAGCAAACGGGGGCGCGAGCTGCCCCAGCATTTT CASKRGRELPQHF
TRBJ2-7 TRBV27 many - TGTGCCAGCCAGACGATCCAGGGAAGCGGCGAGCAGTACTTC CASQTIQGSGEQYF
TRBJ1-5 TRBV2 many TRBD1 TGTGCCAGCAACATAGGACAGGGGGCGGGTCAGCCCCAGCATTTT CASNIGQGAGQPQHF
TRBJ2-4 TRBV6-5 many - TGTGCCAGGAGCACGTTCAAGTTGGTCAAAAACATTCAGTACTTC CARSTFKLVKNIQYF
TRBJ1-6 TRBV28 many TRBD1 TGTGCCAGCAGGACTTATAGGACAGGGTCTAATTCACCCCTCCACTTT CASRTYRTGSNSPLHF